This entry lists 25 T cell receptor beta chains sequenced from one sample in a study of tumor and adjacent non-tumor tissue in lung cancer (dated by TCRdb to the late 2010s). RNA was isolated from bulk, unsorted tissue, and RNA quality was assessed with a NanoDrop ND-1000 and an Agilent 2100. The method behind the library was multiplex PCR. Sequencing took place on an Illumina HiSeq 2500. TCRbeta libraries were built by three rounds of nested PCR using primers (Table S4), following protocols modified from ARM-PCR. TCRdb reprocessing: public reads trimmed at Q25 with fastp, clones called with MiXCR, in-frame beta chains kept. For every CDR3 protein sequence, its rows merge into one entry that carries the most common genes and DNA. This sample has about 200,000 distinct CDR3 sequences in its table, and 60% to 85% of those were observed once. Of the sample, about 25% falls within the top ten clones.

What was sequenced was lung tumor tissue. The receptors were sampled from a man aged 55 to 70 with non-small cell lung cancer.

As regards this clonotype: Likely a read error: the CDR3 ends without its conserved phenylalanine or tryptophan. The chain combines TRBV29-1 with TRBJ2-3; 10 nucleotides line up with TRBD2. The CDR3 covers 16 residues. V lost 7 bases, J lost 6 bases, and 16 bases stayed unmatched. Germline V gene sequence: CDR1 SQVTM, CDR2 ANQGSEA. CDR3 region: CSAAGTSEGARDTQYL. In DNA form, the CDR3 reads TGCAGCGCCGCCGGGACTAGCGAGGGAGCTAGGGATACGCAGTATTTA.

Details on this clonotype: A much bigger clone sits one base away, suggesting this may be a read error. The V call is TRBV5-4, the J call TRBJ1-1; tentative D call: TRBD1 (5 bases). The CDR3 consists of 15 residues. Looked up from germline, CDR1 is SGHNT and CDR2 is YYREEE (reference sequence). CDR3 in amino acids: CAGSLAGSWNTEAFF. CDR3 sequence (DNA): TGTGCCGGCAGCTTGGCAGGGAGCTGGAACACTGAAGCTTTCTTT.

The CDR3 sequence: CASSLASGGGEKLFF. The CDR3 DNA reads TGCGCCAGCAGCTTGGCCTCGGGGGGAGGAGAAAAACTGTTTTTT. This rearrangement joins TRBV5-1 to TRBJ1-4, with TRBD1 as a possible D gene (5 bases). V lost 0 bases, J lost 8 bases, and 14 bases lay in between. Germline V lookup: CDR1 SGHRS, CDR2 YFSETQ. The CDR3 has 15 amino acids.

Comment on this clonotype: One base away lies a much larger clone, so this may be a sequencing read error. The rearrangement links TRBV10-3 to TRBJ1-1; no clear D. Germline V gene data show CDR1 as ENHRY and CDR2 as SYGVKD. This CDR3 has 12 amino acids. The CDR3 DNA sequence: TGTACCATCAGTGAGCCGGGGACTGAAGCTTTCTTT. This gives the protein CTISEPGTEAFF.

V usage is TRBV12-3 or TRBV12-4 and J usage is TRBJ1-1; a weak D match, TRBD1 (5 bases). The CDR3 has 14 residues. V was cut by 5 bases and J by 1 base, with 11 bases left in between. The CDR3 DNA is TGTGCCAGCAGTCTAGGACACAAGAACACTGAAGCTTTCTTT. Translated: CASSLGHKNTEAFF.

In the case of this clonotype: This may stem from a read error, because a much larger clone lies one nucleotide away. The gene calls are TRBV6-6 and TRBJ2-7; 11 nucleotides line up with TRBD2. Germline V gene lookup returns CDR1 MNHNY and CDR2 SVGAGI (reference sequence). V dropped 10 bases and J dropped 0; count of bases not matched to a gene: 8. The CDR3 is 15 residues long. CDR3 nucleotide sequence: TGTGCCATCGACCCCGGGACTAGCGGCTCCTACGAGCAGTACTTC. It yields the protein CAIDPGTSGSYEQYF.

For this clonotype: One end of the junction does not line up with germline, which may come from a read error. This chain connects TRBV12-5 to TRBJ2-1; D is unresolved. Germline V gene data show CDR1 as LGHNT and CDR2 as FRNRAP. The CDR3 spans 16 residues. DNA of the CDR3: TGTGCTAGTAGTTTGCCTACGGCGACTCTCTTCGATGAGCTGTTCTTC. This gives the protein CASSLPTATLFDELFF.

On this clonotype itself: The junction shows a germline mismatch at one end, possibly a read error. The rearrangement joins TRBV6-6 to TRBJ1-1; a weak D match, TRBD1 (6 bases). Germline CDR1 MNHNY, CDR2 SVGAGI (reference sequence). The CDR3 sequence is 12 residues long. The CDR3 spells CAGSSGVPEAFF. Written as DNA, the CDR3 is TGTGCCGGCAGTTCAGGGGTCCCTGAAGCTTTCTTT.

As regards this clonotype: Since a much larger clone is just one base distant, this may be a read error. V usage is TRBV12-3 or TRBV12-4 and J usage is TRBJ1-5; D gene uncertain. The J call could be wrong; TRBJ2-3 is a better fit for the DNA end. The CDR3 extends over 13 amino acids. CDR3 bases: TGTGCCAGCAGTTTAAAAGGAGAACAGCCCCAGTATTTT. It codes for CASSLKGEQPQYF.

The chain is built from TRBV7-9 and TRBJ2-1; TRBD2 matches at 11 bases. Germline assignment: CDR1 SEHNR and CDR2 FQNEAQ (reference sequence). V lost 5 bases, J lost 2 bases, and 5 bases stayed unmatched. CDR3 length: 16 residues. CDR3 residues: CASSLRLAGTYNEQFF. As DNA, the CDR3 is TGTGCCAGCAGCCTACGACTAGCGGGGACCTACAATGAGCAGTTCTTC.

The V gene is TRBV4-3, the J gene TRBJ2-1; D possibly corresponds to TRBD1 (6 bases). In germline, CDR1 is LGHNA, CDR2 YSLEER. The CDR3 length is 16 residues. Trimming pared 0 bases from V and 16 bases from J, leaving 25 bases between. The CDR3 bases are TGCGCCAGCAGCCAAGACGGCAGGACAGAGGGCCAGGGGCAATTCTTC. This gives the protein CASSQDGRTEGQGQFF.

This clonotype showed up many times. This sequence joins TRBV20-1 and TRBJ1-2; the D gene is possibly TRBD1 (5 bases). Trimming stripped 5 bases from V and 7 bases from J, with 14 bases between. Germline CDR1 and CDR2: DFQATT and SNEGSKA (reference sequence). This CDR3 spans 12 amino acids. CDR3 protein: CSALRDSVGYTF. The CDR3 region has the DNA TGCAGTGCTCTTCGAGACAGTGTTGGCTACACCTTC.

A remark on this clonotype: The junction departs from germline at one end; a sequencing error may be responsible. The chain links TRBV6-2 or TRBV6-3 to TRBJ2-1, with TRBD2 identical over 11 bases. CDR1 MNHEY and CDR2 SVGEGT come from the germline V gene. This CDR3 region has 15 residues. CDR3 in amino acids: CASTPGLAEINEKFF. Written as DNA, the CDR3 is TGTGCCAGCACCCCGGGACTAGCGGAGATAAATGAGAAGTTCTTC.

Of note for this clonotype: A read error may explain this, as a much larger clone is one base away. The chain combines TRBV6-1 with TRBJ2-3; 10 nucleotides match TRBD2. With V trimmed by 2 bases and J by 2 bases, 1 base remained unmatched. The CDR3 contains 15 residues. Germline CDR1 reads MNHNS; CDR2 reads SASEGT. The CDR3 nucleotides read TGTGCCAGCAGTGAACTAGCGGGGGACACAGATACGCAGTATTTT. Translating gives CASSELAGDTDTQYF.

With respect to this clonotype: A read error is likely, as this CDR3 ends without the conserved phenylalanine or tryptophan. This sequence joins TRBV20-1 and TRBJ2-7; a possible D gene is TRBD1 (6 bases). From germline, CDR1 is DFQATT and CDR2 SNEGSKA (reference sequence). Trimming stripped 4 bases from V and 2 bases from J, with 15 bases between. The CDR3 covers 14 residues. The CDR3 spells CSAIPQDRTYEQYS. CDR3 sequence (DNA): TGCAGTGCTATTCCGCAGGACAGAACCTACGAGCAGTACTCC.

As for this clonotype: This sequence may be a read error, since a much larger clone differs from it by one base. As the CDR3 is not closed by the conserved phenylalanine or tryptophan, this likely results from a read error. The CDR3 loop reads CASSEGQGSLNYGYTL. The DNA of the CDR3 is TGTGCCAGCAGTGAGGGACAGGGCTCCCTCAACTATGGCTACACCCTC. The V gene is TRBV6-1, the J gene TRBJ1-2; 9 bases map to TRBD1. V was pared by 3 bases and J by 2 bases, with 7 bases of the junction left unmatched. This CDR3 contains 16 residues. The germline gives CDR1 MNHNS, CDR2 SASEGT.

This clonotype showed up just once. A much more abundant neighbour one base away suggests this may be a read error. The chain carries TRBV12-3 or TRBV12-4 and TRBJ1-2; D remains ambiguous. The CDR3 spans 13 residues. The CDR3 here is CASSEQVNYDYTF. CDR3 coding DNA: TGTGCCAGCAGTGAACAAGTTAACTATGACTACACCTTC.

With respect to this clonotype: A read error may explain this, as a much larger clone is one base away. The rearrangement uses TRBV6-5 and TRBJ1-5, with 7 bases identical to TRBD1. CDR3 length: 13 residues. Per the germline V gene, CDR1 is MNHEY and CDR2 is SVGAGI. In nucleotides, the CDR3 is TGTGCCAGCAGTGTGACAGGGAGGGAGCCCAAGCATTTT. This gives the protein CASSVTGREPKHF.

A note on this clonotype: Relative to the germline gene, one junction end is altered; a read error may explain this. V is TRBV13 and J is TRBJ2-7, with TRBD2 identical over 10 bases. Germline loops: CDR1 PRHDT, CDR2 FYEKMQ (reference sequence). The CDR3 is 13 amino acids. CDR3 sequence reads: CVSSLPSGGEQYF. The CDR3 nucleotides are TGTGTCAGCAGCTTGCCTAGCGGGGGCGAGCAGTACTTC.

A note on this clonotype: At one end the junction does not follow the germline gene, possibly because of a read error. The chain recombines TRBV7-9 with TRBJ2-7, with a possible D match to TRBD1 (5 bases). The CDR3 is 13 amino acids. CDR1 is SEHNR and CDR2 is FQNEAQ in the germline V gene (reference sequence). The CDR3 is CASSFDSTYELYF. The CDR3 DNA is TGTGCCAGCAGCTTCGACAGCACCTACGAGCTGTACTTC.

This clonotype was counted only a few times. The chain joins TRBV29-1 to TRBJ1-2; no reliable D call. CDR1 is SQVTM, CDR2 ANQGSEA, per germline. CDR3 length: 10 amino acids. In DNA, the CDR3 is TGCGACGTTGAACAGTATGGCTACACCTTC. It specifies CDVEQYGYTF.

Points on this clonotype: At one of its ends the junction is not consistent with the germline gene, which may arise from a read error. The chain is built from TRBV11-2 and TRBJ1-6; TRBD1 matches 8 bases. This CDR3 has 12 residues. Germline V gives CDR1 SGHAT, CDR2 FQNNGV. DNA for the CDR3: TGTGCCAGCAGCCACCAGGACAGGGAGGCATACTTT. Translating it yields CASSHQDREAYF.

The chain carries TRBV29-1 and TRBJ2-3; the D is unclear. Germline lookup yields CDR1 SQVTM and CDR2 ANQGSEA. This CDR3 spans 13 amino acids. Trimming pared 6 bases from V and 1 base from J, leaving 11 bases between. The CDR3 is CSVGPHRTDTQYF. The CDR3 nucleotides are TGCAGCGTAGGTCCCCACCGCACAGATACGCAGTATTTT.

The genes are TRBV20-1 and TRBJ1-1; D is undetermined. The V gene lost 0 bases and the J gene lost 4 bases, with 9 bases spanning the gap. This CDR3 contains 13 residues. Per germline, CDR1 DFQATT and CDR2 SNEGSKA (reference sequence). The CDR3 reads CSAREPDATEAFF. CDR3 nucleotides: TGCAGTGCTAGAGAACCGGATGCCACTGAAGCTTTCTTT.

Points on this clonotype: Sequence at one end of the junction differs from germline and may be a read error. This rearrangement joins TRBV5-1 to TRBJ2-2; possibly TRBD2 for D (6 bases). Germline loops: CDR1 SGHRS, CDR2 YFSETQ. CDR3 length: 16 residues. CDR3 region: CASSLMAGKNTGELFF. CDR3 bases: TGCGCCAGCAGCTTGATGGCGGGGAAGAACACCGGGGAACTGTTTTTT.